The T cell receptor beta chain described here comes from a study of cytotoxic CD8 clonotypes in ibrutinib-treated CLL. Study summary: Response samples were taken after a median of roughly 11 months on treatment, range 6 to 36.

General study points: Exceeding age-matched healthy donors, baseline clonality also tracked the counts of circulating CD8+ T cells. Sustained-remission and progressing patients had different sampling times.

Targeted sequencing depth ranged from 1 in 200,000 to 1 in 1 million T cells. Produced via immunoSEQ multiplex PCR; TCRdb's table is partial and in-frame only. The data show over 45,000 clones, roughly 49% seen once. The CDR3 spans 12 residues. Germline loops: CDR1 GTSNPN, CDR2 SVGIG (reference sequence). Trimming shortened V by 1 base and J by 1 base, and 4 bases separated the two germline ends. To note about this clone: What it binds is unknown.

The starting material was PBMCs, obtained at disease progression, from a patient treated with ibrutinib. This chain connects TRBV30 to TRBJ2-5, with D unresolved. The TCR comes from a human donor with chronic lymphocytic leukemia. CDR3 loop: CAWSESQETQYF. CDR3 in DNA: TGTGCCTGGAGTGAGTCCCAAGAGACCCAGTACTTC.